These 27 T cell receptor beta chains came from one sample sequenced in a study of blood T cell repertoires in COVID-19. Generated by immunoSEQ multiplex PCR, the TCRdb table keeps only in-frame clones and is missing some. The sample shows fewer than 350,000 clones, approximately 89% of them seen only once. Specimen: PBMCs or T cells enriched from blood (not recorded which). The receptor source for this set is a man aged 35 to 55 who had been exposed to COVID-19.

J is TRBJ2-3 and V is TRBV29-1, with D possibly matching TRBD1 (5 bases). Trimming took 7 bases from V and 2 from J, leaving 13 bases between them. CDR3 length: 13 residues. Germline CDR1 SQVTM, CDR2 ANQGSEA. Here the CDR3 reads CSALTENTDTQYF. CDR3 sequence (DNA): TGCAGCGCCCTGACAGAAAACACAGATACGCAGTATTTT.

The V and J genes are TRBV5-4 and TRBJ2-5; 9 bases are a match to TRBD1. The germline V gene encodes CDR1 SGHNT and CDR2 YYREEE (reference sequence). The V segment lost 5 bases and the J segment 2 bases; nucleotides outside the gene matches: 4. This CDR3 has 14 amino acids. The CDR3 sequence: CASSLGTGQETQYF. The CDR3 DNA reads TGTGCCAGCAGTCTCGGGACAGGGCAAGAGACCCAGTACTTC.

CDR3 sequence (DNA): TGTGCCAGCAGCCCAGGGTATCATTTGGATGAGCAGTTCTTC. Translated, it gives CASSPGYHLDEQFF. This rearrangement joins TRBV7-3 to TRBJ2-1; the D gene is possibly TRBD1 (5 bases). Trimming removed 5 bases from V and 8 bases from J, with 16 bases in between. This CDR3 region has 14 residues. Germline V lookup: CDR1 SGHTA, CDR2 FQGTGA.

In its sample, this clone was seen a few times. J is TRBJ1-4 and V is TRBV30; TRBD1 aligns across 10 bases. Germline V gives CDR1 GTSNPN, CDR2 SVGIG (reference sequence). Trimming removed 3 bases from V and 7 bases from J; junction bases left unmatched: 11. The CDR3 has 16 amino acids. The DNA for the CDR3 is TGTGCCTGGAGCCCACGGGGACAGGGGAGGCGTGAAAAACTGTTTTTT. Amino acids: CAWSPRGQGRREKLFF.

This chain links TRBV4-2 with TRBJ1-1; 12 bases fit TRBD1. The V gene end was trimmed by 1 base and the J gene end by 1 base; junction bases not matched to a gene: 16. The CDR3 runs 21 residues. The germline CDR1 and CDR2 sequences are LGHNA and YNFKEQ. In nucleotides, the CDR3 is TGTGCCAGCAGCCAAGGACTCCCGGGACAGGGGGCGAAGCATCGGAACACTGAAGCTTTCTTT. Translation gives CASSQGLPGQGAKHRNTEAFF.

V gene TRBV13 combines with J gene TRBJ1-6; 10 bases map to TRBD1. The CDR3 length is 14 residues. J lost 10 bases, V lost 5 bases, and 5 bases had no gene match. Germline CDR1 PRHDT, CDR2 FYEKMQ (reference sequence). The CDR3 coding sequence is TGTGCCAGCAGCCGGGACAGGGGCGGATCACCCCTCCACTTT. Translation gives CASSRDRGGSPLHF.

V is TRBV27 and J is TRBJ2-1; 10 nucleotides align to TRBD2. Germline V gives CDR1 MNHEY, CDR2 SMNVEV (reference sequence). The CDR3 is 16 amino acids. Germline trimming cut 0 bases from V and 3 bases from J; bases unmatched to any gene: 2. The CDR3 sequence is CASSLSTSGFYNEQFF. For the CDR3, the DNA is TGTGCCAGCAGTTTATCGACTAGCGGGTTCTACAATGAGCAGTTCTTC.

This clone was seen just once. The chain links TRBV5-6 to TRBJ2-7; TRBD2 might be the D (6 bases). CDR3 length: 15 residues. Germline CDR1 SGHDT, CDR2 YYEEEE. Trimming took 4 bases from V and 2 from J, leaving 16 bases between them. CDR3 amino acids: CASSPGVTSAYEQYF. For the CDR3, the DNA is TGTGCCAGCAGCCCGGGGGTGACATCCGCCTACGAGCAGTACTTC.

The chain carries TRBV28 and TRBJ1-2; D is possibly TRBD1 (5 bases). Germline V gene sequence: CDR1 MDHEN, CDR2 SYDVKM. The CDR3 extends over 14 amino acids. Trimming cost V 7 bases and J 3 bases, with 15 bases left between them. CDR3 coding DNA: TGTGCCAGCACCCCAGGGAACAGTTACTATGGCTACACCTTC. Protein product: CASTPGNSYYGYTF.

The chain recombines TRBV13 with TRBJ2-7; TRBD2 agrees at 11 bases. V lost 1 base and J lost 4; bases outside the gene matches: 6. This CDR3 region has 16 residues. Looked up from germline, CDR1 is PRHDT and CDR2 is FYEKMQ (reference sequence). This CDR3 reads CASSLVAGGSTYEQYF. CDR3 nucleotides: TGTGCCAGCAGCTTAGTAGCGGGGGGGAGCACGTACGAGCAGTACTTC.

This chain links TRBV3-1 (or the pseudogene TRBV3-2) with TRBJ2-1, with TRBD2 matching over 11 bases. The germline CDR1 and CDR2 sequences are LGHDT and YNNKEL (reference sequence). The length of the CDR3 is 14 residues. V was pared by 4 bases and J by 5 bases, with 1 base of the junction left unmatched. The CDR3: CASSRLAGNNEQFF. The CDR3 bases are TGTGCCAGCAGCCGACTAGCGGGAAACAATGAGCAGTTCTTC.

The V gene is TRBV4-1, the J gene TRBJ2-7, with TRBD2 as a possible D gene (5 bases). The CDR3 consists of 15 residues. Trimming took 8 bases from V and 4 from J, leaving 21 bases between them. Germline lookup yields CDR1 MGHRA and CDR2 YSYEKL. CDR3: CASGKTGSSSYEQYF. The CDR3 DNA reads TGCGCCAGCGGAAAGACGGGATCCTCCTCATACGAGCAGTACTTC.

V gene TRBV9 combines with J gene TRBJ2-7; 8 positions agree with TRBD2. The CDR3 is 15 residues long. V trimming: 0 bases; J trimming: 4 bases; junction bases outside the gene matches: 6. Germline V gives CDR1 SGDLS, CDR2 YYNGEE. CDR3: CASSVAPGGLYEQYF. CDR3 bases: TGTGCCAGCAGCGTAGCGCCGGGAGGGCTATACGAGCAGTACTTC.

The chain employs TRBV7-9 and TRBJ1-4, with D uncertain. CDR3 length: 13 amino acids. The germline CDR1 and CDR2 sequences are SEHNR and FQNEAQ (reference sequence). The V and J ends lost 5 bases and 12 bases respectively, with 16 bases between them. The CDR3 sequence: CASSRPWEEELFF. CDR3 DNA: TGTGCCAGCAGCCGACCTTGGGAGGAGGAACTGTTTTTT. Filled out from reference TRBV7-9 and TRBJ1-4, the complete variable domain reads DTGVSQNPRHKITKRGQNVTFRCDPISEHNRLYWYRQTLGQGPEFLTYFQNEAQLEKSRLLSDRFSAERPKGSFSTLEIQRTEQGDSAMYLCASSRPWEEELFFGSGTQLSVL.

CDR3 amino acids: CASRPDGRGKLFF. The CDR3 nucleotides read TGTGCCAGCAGACCCGACGGGCGGGGAAAACTGTTTTTT. The chain is built from TRBV3-1 (or the pseudogene TRBV3-2) and TRBJ1-4; D unclear. This CDR3 contains 13 residues. Germline V CDR1 and CDR2: LGHDT, YNNKEL (reference sequence). The V gene lost 6 bases and the J gene lost 10 bases, with 15 bases spanning the gap.

The V and J genes are TRBV29-1 and TRBJ1-6; TRBD1 matches 7 bases. Germline CDR1 reads SQVTM; CDR2 reads ANQGSEA. V shed 6 bases and J 8 bases; nucleotides not matched to a gene: 10. CDR3 size: 14 residues. The CDR3 reads CSVRPGGGDSPLHF. The DNA of the CDR3 is TGCAGCGTAAGGCCAGGGGGTGGAGATTCACCCCTCCACTTT.

The chain links TRBV23-1 to TRBJ2-1; 9 positions match TRBD2. TRBV23-1 is reported as an ORF; its role is uncertain. The CDR3 runs 21 residues. Unmatched junction bases numbered 20, after V lost 2 bases and J lost 3 bases. This CDR3 is CASSQKGEPTTSGPIYNEQFF. CDR3 in DNA: TGCGCCAGCAGTCAAAAGGGGGAACCAACTACTAGCGGGCCGATCTACAATGAGCAGTTCTTC.

In this sample, this clone turned up once. The chain carries TRBV28 and TRBJ2-1; 9 bases line up with TRBD2. Germline assignment: CDR1 MDHEN and CDR2 SYDVKM. V trimming: 5 bases; J trimming: 8 bases; junction bases outside the gene matches: 10. CDR3 length: 15 residues. The CDR3 nucleotides read TGTGCCAGCAGTAATCTAGCGGGGATGGGCGATGAGCAGTTCTTC. Its protein is CASSNLAGMGDEQFF.

The genes are TRBV5-1 and TRBJ2-7, with 7 bases lining up with TRBD2. Losses at the gene ends were 2 bases for V and 4 bases for J; bases not matched to a gene: 9. Looked up from germline, CDR1 is SGHRS and CDR2 is YFSETQ. This CDR3 has 15 residues. CDR3 residues: CASSFSSGMEYEQYF. The CDR3 nucleotides are TGCGCCAGCAGCTTCTCCAGCGGGATGGAGTACGAGCAGTACTTC.

The chain has TRBV10-2 and TRBJ1-2; TRBD1 agrees at 8 bases. Germline V CDR1 and CDR2: WSHSY, SAAADI. The CDR3 totals 14 residues. Unmatched junction bases numbered 9, after V lost 6 bases and J lost 6 bases. Written as DNA, the CDR3 is TGCGCCAGCAGCGGAGGACAGGGAAGTCATGGCTACACCTTC. This encodes CASSGGQGSHGYTF.

The chain is built from TRBV19 and TRBJ2-3; 11 bases line up with TRBD2. This CDR3 comprises 15 residues. The V and J ends lost 5 bases and 5 bases, in that order; junction bases with no gene match: 6. CDR1 and CDR2 from the germline V gene are LNHDA and SQIVND (reference sequence). The CDR3 sequence: CASSLAGGPKDTQYF. The CDR3 DNA is TGTGCCAGTAGTTTAGCGGGAGGGCCTAAAGATACGCAGTATTTT.

The J gene is TRBJ1-4, the V gene TRBV19; 8 nucleotides align to TRBD1. Per germline, CDR1 LNHDA and CDR2 SQIVND (reference sequence). The V and J ends lost 4 bases and 5 bases, in that order; junction bases with no gene match: 6. This CDR3 has 15 residues. DNA for the CDR3: TGTGCCAGTAGTAAAGGACAGGGCTGGAATGAAAAACTGTTTTTT. Amino acids: CASSKGQGWNEKLFF.

The chain combines TRBV7-3 with TRBJ2-3; 8 bases are a match to TRBD2. This CDR3 spans 15 amino acids. CDR1 and CDR2 (germline): SGHTA, FQGTGA. Germline trimming cut 2 bases from V and 3 bases from J; bases unmatched to any gene: 4. The CDR3 loop reads CASSLSVAGTDTQYF. CDR3 coding DNA: TGTGCCAGCAGCTTATCAGTAGCGGGAACAGATACGCAGTATTTT.

Points on this clone: Distinct nucleotide sequences in the sample also encode this CDR3. The chain joins TRBV7-2 to TRBJ2-7; a possible D gene is TRBD1 (5 bases). This CDR3 comprises 13 residues. Germline CDR1 is SGHTA and CDR2 is FQGNSA. V dropped 1 base and J dropped 5 bases, with 9 bases sitting between them. The CDR3 loop reads CASSLGGGDEQYF. Here the CDR3 DNA reads TGTGCCAGCAGCTTAGGGGGCGGCGACGAGCAGTACTTC. Looking up the rest from reference TRBV7-2 and TRBJ2-7 gives the full variable domain: GAGVSQSPSNKVTEKGKDVELRCDPISGHTALYWYRQSLGQGLEFLIYFQGNSAPDKSGLPSDRFSAERTGGSVSTLTIQRTQQEDSAVYLCASSLGGGDEQYFGPGTRLTVT.

CDR3 sequence (DNA): TGTGCCATCAGTGAGTCACAGGGAGCCGCCGACACTGAAGCTTTCTTT. Translated, it gives CAISESQGAADTEAFF. The J gene is TRBJ1-1, the V gene TRBV10-3, with D possibly matching TRBD1 (6 bases). The CDR3 is 16 residues long. V gave up 0 bases and J gave up 3 bases, with 14 bases separating them. From germline, CDR1 is ENHRY and CDR2 SYGVKD.

The gene calls are TRBV5-5 and TRBJ1-1; D is ambiguous. V was cut by 2 bases and J by 5 bases, with 4 bases left in between. Germline V gene data show CDR1 as SGHKS and CDR2 as YYEKEE (reference sequence). CDR3 length equals 11 residues. CDR3: CASSFGTEAFF. CDR3 sequence (DNA): TGTGCCAGCAGCTTCGGGACTGAAGCTTTCTTT.

The rearrangement uses TRBV9 and TRBJ1-2; D might be TRBD1 (6 bases). Looked up from germline, CDR1 is SGDLS and CDR2 is YYNGEE. The V end was cut by 0 bases, the J end by 7 bases, with 7 bases between. The length of the CDR3 is 12 residues. The CDR3 DNA follows: TGTGCCAGCAGCGTAGCCAGGGGTGGCTACACCTTC. This gives the protein CASSVARGGYTF. The complete variable domain, with remaining parts taken from reference TRBV9 and TRBJ1-2, reads DSGVTQTPKHLITATGQRVTLRCSPRSGDLSVYWYQQSLDQGLQFLIQYYNGEERAKGNILERFSAQQFPDLHSELNLSSLELGDSALYFCASSVARGGYTFGSGTRLTVV.